This T cell receptor beta chain was captured by sequencing in a study of OX40 agonist ivuxolimab in advanced cancers. The table came from immunoSEQ multiplex PCR; TCRdb's copy has only in-frame clones and leaves some out. The profile shows some 60,000 clones, nearly 90% of them singletons. J gave up 2 bases and V 5 bases, and 7 bases lay outside the gene matches. The CDR3 totals 15 residues. Looked up from germline, CDR1 is KGHSH and CDR2 is LQKENI. The specimen comprised CD4+ or CD8+ T cells sorted from blood, sampled in a trial of the OX40 agonist ivuxolimab. The source of this sequence is an adult with an advanced solid tumor such as melanoma, head and neck, liver or kidney cancer. V usage is TRBV18 and J usage is TRBJ1-2; 8 bases are a match to TRBD1. In DNA form, the CDR3 reads TGTGCCAGCTCATCCGGACAGGGAGGAAACTATGGCTACACCTTC. This gives the protein CASSSGQGGNYGYTF.